This T cell receptor (beta chain) was identified in a study of T cell repertoires in cytomegalovirus infection. Across the study: Public TCR beta signature analysis indicated the presence of both CMV infection and matching HLA type.

This CDR3 spans 14 amino acids. J lost 4 bases, V lost 7 bases, and 6 bases had no gene match. Germline values: CDR1 MDHEN, CDR2 SYDVKM. TCRdb redid the calling of the reads with MiXCR, one entry per CDR3 protein. The profile shows roughly 720,000 distinct CDR3 sequences, 35% of them singletons. Findings and caveats of the study: Adding up the frequency of public TCR beta families identified people who carried CMV plus the relevant HLA. HLA-C-restricted CMV clonotypes gave the most frequent clonotype in two of eight donors.

As concerns this clonotype: Its target is not known.

The material sequenced was PBMCs. The rearrangement uses TRBV28 and TRBJ2-2; 7 positions agree with TRBD1. The clonotype originates from a human donor in good health (CMV status not recorded). Some clones in this sample may be carry-over from other donors' samples. The CDR3 sequence: CASIYRGGTGELFF. CDR3 nucleotides: TGTGCCAGCATCTACAGGGGCGGCACCGGGGAGCTGTTTTTT.